The sequence of this T cell receptor beta chain was determined in a study of shared clonotypes between healthy human individuals. Study-wide results and limits: Clonotypes shared by all four sorted-subset donors had higher generation probabilities than non-shared clonotypes. Although depth was large, rarefaction showed that sequencing of the sorted subsets was incomplete. Naive subsets generally had larger estimated richness than memory subsets.

A note on this clone: As yet, its antigen is unknown. The same CDR3 arises from other DNA sequences in this sample as well.

Germline CDR1 is SGHNT and CDR2 is YENEEA. CDR3 length: 13 residues. Between the trimmed V and J ends, which lost 3 bases and 6 bases, there was a span of 8 bases. Using immunoSEQ multiplex PCR, the repertoire was profiled, and TCRdb retains in-frame clones only, with some absent. The data contain 1.6 million or so clones, about 98.5% of them singletons. This TCR came from a man between 25 and 39 years old in good health. The V call is TRBV11-3, the J call TRBJ2-2; the D gene is possibly TRBD1 (5 bases). Input material: naive CD4+ T cells sorted from blood. Sample subset: CD45RA+ positively selected. The CDR3 DNA is TGTGCCAGCAGCTTGCAGGGTTCCGGGGAGCTGTTTTTT. Translating it yields CASSLQGSGELFF.